A few counts support the clone carrying this T cell receptor (beta chain). The antigen remains unidentified. Clones were sequenced by immunoSEQ multiplex PCR, and TCRdb holds only the in-frame ones, with some missing. The data show approximately 46,000 clones, with 77% seen just once and about 2.7% held by the top ten. The record originates from a study of OX40 agonist ivuxolimab in advanced cancers. Study information: Dose-escalation patients had hepatocellular carcinoma, melanoma, renal cell or head and neck cancer. Study-level points and caveats: Expanded clones tended on average to be more numerous among CD8+ T cells than CD4+. Normalized T-cell clonal expansion was also low in some nonresponders.

V was pared by 6 bases and J by 2 bases, with 17 bases between. This CDR3 is 16 amino acids long. Germline V gene data show CDR1 as MDHEN and CDR2 as SYDVKM. Sequencing used CD4+ or CD8+ T cells sorted from blood, obtained in a trial of the OX40 agonist ivuxolimab. The V call is TRBV28, the J call TRBJ1-5; D might be TRBD1 (6 bases). This TCR came from an adult with an advanced solid tumor such as melanoma, head and neck, liver or kidney cancer. The CDR3 sequence is CASSYGGGRGNQPQHF. The CDR3 coding sequence is TGTGCCAGCAGCTACGGAGGGGGGAGGGGCAATCAGCCCCAGCATTTT.